One and the same sample provided the 5 T cell receptor beta chains below, sequenced in a study of T cell responses to AZD1222 COVID-19 vaccine (dated by TCRdb to 2020 to 2022). The sample's time point label is to be understood as: about 28 days (+/-7) after the second vaccine dose. Libraries were built with the immunoSEQ multiplex PCR assay. In TCRdb, the immuneACCESS table is reduced to in-frame sequences with V and J assigned. These tables do not hold every clone; where another copy was compared, an unresolved V gene accounts for under half, and the others remain unexplained. Here the sample has 50,000 to 70,000 clones; 89% occur a single time. The ten biggest clones cover 5% to 6.5% of the sample. The sequencing used peripheral blood, collected 28 days after the second AZD1222 dose. Receptors originate from an adult who received the AZD1222 COVID-19 vaccine.

The CDR3 nucleotides are TGTGCCAGCAGTTTGGGGACCCGAGAGACCCAGTACTTC. It translates to CASSLGTRETQYF. The rearrangement joins TRBV12-3 or TRBV12-4 to TRBJ2-5; D may match TRBD1 or TRBD2 (5 bases each). V was shortened by 3 bases and J by 4 bases, with 9 bases between the two germline ends. The CDR3 extends over 13 amino acids.

The CDR3 protein is CAWSDLTRGLSSNQPQHF. In nucleotides, the CDR3 is TGTGCCTGGAGTGACCTAACACGGGGACTTAGTAGCAATCAGCCCCAGCATTTT. The chain links TRBV30 to TRBJ1-5; maybe TRBD1 (5 bases). Trimming shortened V by 1 base and J by 0 bases, and 19 bases separated the two germline ends. Germline V gene sequence: CDR1 GTSNPN, CDR2 SVGIG (reference sequence). The CDR3 spans 18 residues.

The J gene is TRBJ2-2, the V gene TRBV5-4; 7 positions agree with TRBD1. CDR3 length equals 15 residues. V shed 2 bases and J 0 bases; nucleotides not matched to a gene: 1. In germline, CDR1 is SGHNT, CDR2 YYREEE (reference sequence). The CDR3, as DNA: TGTGCCAGCAGCTTAGGGGGCTCGAACACCGGGGAGCTGTTTTTT. Protein sequence: CASSLGGSNTGELFF. The whole variable domain, filled in from reference TRBV5-4 and TRBJ2-2, reads ETGVTQSPTHLIKTRGQQVTLRCSSQSGHNTVSWYQQALGQGPQFIFQYYREEENGRGNFPPRFSGLQFPNYSSELNVNALELDDSALYLCASSLGGSNTGELFFGEGSRLTVL.

The chain has TRBV10-3 and TRBJ1-4; a weak D match, TRBD1 (5 bases). CDR3 size: 15 residues. The germline CDR1 and CDR2 sequences are ENHRY and SYGVKD. Trimming pared 0 bases from V and 7 bases from J, leaving 12 bases between. The CDR3 protein is CAISESGGGGEKLFF. The CDR3 DNA sequence: TGTGCCATCAGTGAGTCTGGTGGGGGTGGTGAAAAACTGTTTTTT.

The chain recombines TRBV27 with TRBJ2-5; 12 bases are shared with TRBD2. The CDR3 runs 19 residues. J gave up 2 bases and V 3 bases, and 13 bases lay outside the gene matches. From germline, CDR1 is MNHEY and CDR2 SMNVEV (reference sequence). The CDR3 reads CASSLYPTSGGFYQETQYF. CDR3 DNA sequence: TGTGCCAGCAGTTTGTACCCGACTAGCGGGGGCTTCTATCAAGAGACCCAGTACTTC.